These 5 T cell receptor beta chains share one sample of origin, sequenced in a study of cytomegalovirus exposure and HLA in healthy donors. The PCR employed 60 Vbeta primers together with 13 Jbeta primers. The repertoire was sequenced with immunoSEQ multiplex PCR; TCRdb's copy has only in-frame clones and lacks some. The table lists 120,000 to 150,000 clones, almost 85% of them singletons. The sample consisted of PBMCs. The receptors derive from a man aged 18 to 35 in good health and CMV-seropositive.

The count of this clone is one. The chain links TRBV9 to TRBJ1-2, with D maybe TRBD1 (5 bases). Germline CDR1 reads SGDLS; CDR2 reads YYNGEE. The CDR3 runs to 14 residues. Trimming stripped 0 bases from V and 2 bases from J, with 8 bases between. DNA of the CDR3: TGTGCCAGCAGCGTAGGGCAGGGAAACTATGGCTACACCTTC. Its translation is CASSVGQGNYGYTF.

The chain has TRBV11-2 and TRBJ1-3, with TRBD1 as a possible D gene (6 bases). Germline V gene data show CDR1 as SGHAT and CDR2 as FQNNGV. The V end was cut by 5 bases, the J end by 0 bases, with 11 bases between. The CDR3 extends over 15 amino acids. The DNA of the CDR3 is TGTGCCAGCAGCACAGACAGGTCCTCTGGAAACACCATATATTTT. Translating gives CASSTDRSSGNTIYF.

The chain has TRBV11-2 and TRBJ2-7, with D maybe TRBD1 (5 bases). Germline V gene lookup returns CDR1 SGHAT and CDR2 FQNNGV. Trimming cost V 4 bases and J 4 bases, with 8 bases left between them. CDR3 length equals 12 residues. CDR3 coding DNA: TGTGCCAGCAGCTCGGACAAATACGAGCAGTACTTC. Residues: CASSSDKYEQYF.

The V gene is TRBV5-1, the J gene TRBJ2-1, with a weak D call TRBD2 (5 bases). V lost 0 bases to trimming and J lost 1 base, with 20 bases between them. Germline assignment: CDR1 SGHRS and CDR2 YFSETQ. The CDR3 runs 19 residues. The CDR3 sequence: CASSLGRSRVLVSYNEQFF. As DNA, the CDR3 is TGCGCCAGCAGCTTGGGGCGGTCGCGGGTTTTGGTGTCCTACAATGAGCAGTTCTTC.

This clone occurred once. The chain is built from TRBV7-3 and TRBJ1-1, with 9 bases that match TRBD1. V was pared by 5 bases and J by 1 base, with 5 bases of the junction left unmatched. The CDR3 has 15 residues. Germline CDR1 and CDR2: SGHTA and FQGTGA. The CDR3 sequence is CASSAAGQGNTEAFF. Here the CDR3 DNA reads TGTGCCAGCAGCGCGGCGGGACAGGGGAACACTGAAGCTTTCTTT.